This TCR beta chain is drawn from a study of cytomegalovirus exposure and HLA in healthy donors. Study results and caveats: Specific recognition of CMV antigens was confirmed in vitro for a few chains (all CMV-associated). A later analysis, which compared TCR beta chains of equal frequency, found the HLA-associated ones more clonally expanded.

This PCR relied on a set of 60 Vbeta primers and 13 Jbeta primers. This table comes from immunoSEQ multiplex PCR, and its TCRdb copy is limited to in-frame clones, with some not included. Among 250,000 or so clones listed, around 90% were seen once. Concerning this clone itself: No antigen is known for it.

The receptor was isolated from a girl aged 2-10 years in good health and CMV-seronegative. The sequenced sample consisted of PBMCs.

The chain's CDR3 is CASNVAGGSNEQFF. The CDR3 DNA is TGTGCCAGCAATGTAGCGGGGGGCTCTAATGAGCAGTTCTTC. The V gene is TRBV6-5, the J gene TRBJ2-1; 10 positions match TRBD2. The germline V gene encodes CDR1 MNHEY and CDR2 SVGAGI. Unmatched junction bases numbered 7, after V lost 7 bases and J lost 7 bases. The CDR3 covers 14 residues.